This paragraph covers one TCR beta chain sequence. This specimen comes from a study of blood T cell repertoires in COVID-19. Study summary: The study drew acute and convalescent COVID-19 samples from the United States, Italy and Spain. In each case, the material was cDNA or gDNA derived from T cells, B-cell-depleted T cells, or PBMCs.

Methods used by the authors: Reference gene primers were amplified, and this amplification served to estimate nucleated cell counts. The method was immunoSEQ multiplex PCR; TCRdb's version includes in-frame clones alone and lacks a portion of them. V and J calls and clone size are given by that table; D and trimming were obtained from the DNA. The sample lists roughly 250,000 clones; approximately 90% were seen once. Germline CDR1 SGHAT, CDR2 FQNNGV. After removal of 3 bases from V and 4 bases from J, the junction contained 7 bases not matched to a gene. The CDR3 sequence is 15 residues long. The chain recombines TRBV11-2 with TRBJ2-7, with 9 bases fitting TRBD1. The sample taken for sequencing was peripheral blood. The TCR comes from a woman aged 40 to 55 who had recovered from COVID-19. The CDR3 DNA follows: TGTGCCAGCAGCTTCGGGACAGGGAATCGGTACGAGCAGTACTTC. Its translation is CASSFGTGNRYEQYF.